This T cell receptor beta chain was identified in a study of CD8+ T cells in alopecia areata. Study information: Administration of oral tofacitinib to treated patients was at 5 to 10 mg twice daily. Study conclusions and caveats: Higher clonality was seen in lesional scalp than in normal scalp, especially in alopecia totalis/universalis. While patients received tofacitinib, many expanded lesional clones remained present in scalp and blood. Uncertainty about whether baseline CD8+ expansion is linked to response remains, with one nonresponder.

Trimming shortened V by 5 bases and J by 2 bases, and 12 bases separated the two germline ends. The CDR3 totals 14 residues. Germline lookup yields CDR1 LNHDA and CDR2 SQIVND (reference sequence). Only a few counts were recorded for this clone. Its antigen is currently unknown. Regarding treatment: oral pan-JAK inhibitor, 5-10 mg twice daily. Once RNA had been extracted, it was reverse transcribed into cDNA to act as the sequencing template. Repertoires were generated with immunoSEQ multiplex PCR, while TCRdb's copy carries only in-frame clones and drops some. The sample lists fewer than 250,000 clones; approximately 38% were seen once.

Sequenced material: CD4+ T cells sorted from blood, taken at approximately week 30, from a patient treated with tofacitinib. The J gene is TRBJ2-5, the V gene TRBV19; unclear D gene. This TCR derives from a human donor with alopecia areata. CDR3 in DNA: TGTGCCAGTAGTTCATTGACAAGTCAAGAGACCCAGTACTTC. Translation gives CASSSLTSQETQYF.